This TCR beta chain came from a study of vaccination and CD4 T cells after COVID-19. Germline values: CDR1 SGHTA, CDR2 FQGNSA. The CDR3 is made up of 14 amino acids. V lost 7 bases to trimming and J lost 5 bases; unmatched junction nucleotides: 9. Only a few counts were recorded for this clonotype. Antigen: not known. Specified treatment: approximately 11-day PBMC culture with coronavirus spike peptide pools or control peptides (ViraFEST assay). TCRs were sequenced by ViraFEST after antigen-specific T cells had been expanded with peptide pools. The authors replaced half the medium with fresh IL-2 medium on days 3 and 7. An Oncomine TCR Beta short-read assay was used to sequence the DNA from cultured CD4+ T cells. Genomic DNA was isolated from cultured CD4+ T cells. TCRdb reprocessed the PCR reads with MiXCR, giving one entry per CDR3 protein. Of around 9,500 distinct CDR3 sequences detected, about half appear once; the ten largest clones hold roughly 22%.

The sequence came from a human donor who had recovered from COVID-19. V is TRBV7-2 and J is TRBJ1-1; 8 nucleotides match TRBD1. Material for sequencing was CD4+ T cells from blood, cultured in vitro. CDR3 protein: CASTIRQGQTEAFF. CDR3 nucleotide sequence: TGTGCCAGCACAATCAGACAGGGGCAAACTGAAGCTTTCTTT.